The following is a T cell receptor beta chain sequence with its context. Its antigen is currently unknown. The data were taken from a study of beta chain features in type 1 diabetes. Overall study context: The examined sorted cells totaled 107,917,701 across samples. Overall study findings and caveats: People with Type 1 diabetes carried modestly yet significantly shorter TCRB CDR3s in all four CD4+ subsets.

Expressed TCRB transcripts were sequenced because the isolated RNA had all been reverse transcribed beforehand. Assay: immunoSEQ multiplex PCR; the TCRdb copy retains only in-frame clones and omits some. The repertoire consists of around 600,000 clones, with under 15% occurring once and the leading ten covering 0.09% to 0.15%. Naive, central memory, regulatory and stem cell-like memory cells within the CD4+ compartment were sorted using CD45RO/CCR7/CD25/CD127/CD95/CD27. Purity above 95% was achieved in all sorted populations. Sequenced: naive CD4+ T cells from blood. This receptor was identified in a man in his thirties or forties with type 1 diabetes.

The CDR3 DNA reads as TGTGCCAGCAGTGAAGCAGATTCCTACGAGCAGTACTTC. Its translation: CASSEADSYEQYF. The rearrangement joins TRBV6-5 to TRBJ2-7; D not resolved. Trimming took 5 bases from V and 1 from J, leaving 9 bases between them. CDR1 is MNHEY, CDR2 SVGAGI, per germline. There are 13 residues in the CDR3.